The 4 T cell receptor beta chains below all came from one sample that was sequenced in a study of OX40 agonist ivuxolimab in advanced cancers. TCRdb's table, derived via immunoSEQ multiplex PCR, lists solely in-frame clones and lacks some. The sample has about 64,000 clones, roughly four fifths seen once; the top ten hold roughly 5.2%. This material consisted of CD4+ or CD8+ T cells sorted from blood, taken in a trial of the OX40 agonist ivuxolimab. Receptors were obtained from an adult with an advanced solid tumor such as melanoma, head and neck, liver or kidney cancer.

The rearrangement uses TRBV4-2 and TRBJ2-5; D uncertain. V was trimmed by 0 bases and J by 5 bases, leaving 13 bases between them. This CDR3 is 15 amino acids long. Germline CDR1 is LGHNA and CDR2 is YNFKEQ. CDR3 region: CASSQDSTTRETQYF. CDR3 nucleotide sequence: TGTGCCAGCAGCCAAGATTCCACTACCAGGGAGACCCAGTACTTC.

The chain carries TRBV7-2 and TRBJ1-2; D not resolved. Deletions cut 5 bases from V and 4 bases from J, with 11 bases between. The CDR3 spans 13 residues. The germline CDR1 and CDR2 sequences are SGHTA and FQGNSA. The CDR3 DNA is TGTGCCAGCAGCCCGGACCTTTCCTATGGCTACACCTTC. Translated, it gives CASSPDLSYGYTF. Variable domain in full (rest from reference TRBV7-2 and TRBJ1-2): GAGVSQSPSNKVTEKGKDVELRCDPISGHTALYWYRQSLGQGLEFLIYFQGNSAPDKSGLPSDRFSAERTGGSVSTLTIQRTQQEDSAVYLCASSPDLSYGYTFGSGTRLTVV.

The V call is TRBV7-6, the J call TRBJ2-6; maybe TRBD1 (5 bases). Per the germline V gene, CDR1 is SGHVS and CDR2 is FNYEAQ. The CDR3 sequence is 16 residues long. The V and J ends lost 5 bases and 1 base respectively, with 12 bases between them. The CDR3 DNA reads TGTGCCAGCAGCCCCCGACAGTTTTCTGGGGCCAACGTCCTGACTTTC. This translates into CASSPRQFSGANVLTF. Filled out from reference TRBV7-6 and TRBJ2-6, the complete variable domain reads GAGVSQSPRYKVTKRGQDVALRCDPISGHVSLYWYRQALGQGPEFLTYFNYEAQQDKSGLPNDRFSAERPEGSISTLTIQRTEQRDSAMYRCASSPRQFSGANVLTFGAGSRLTVL.

V and J are TRBV5-1 and TRBJ2-1, with TRBD2 identical over 9 bases. The CDR3 has 16 residues. The germline CDR1 and CDR2 sequences are SGHRS and YFSETQ. V lost 5 bases to trimming and J lost 7 bases; unmatched junction nucleotides: 13. The CDR3, as DNA: TGCGCCAGCAGTCCGACTAGCGGCCCCTCGGGGAATGAGCAGTTCTTC. Protein: CASSPTSGPSGNEQFF.